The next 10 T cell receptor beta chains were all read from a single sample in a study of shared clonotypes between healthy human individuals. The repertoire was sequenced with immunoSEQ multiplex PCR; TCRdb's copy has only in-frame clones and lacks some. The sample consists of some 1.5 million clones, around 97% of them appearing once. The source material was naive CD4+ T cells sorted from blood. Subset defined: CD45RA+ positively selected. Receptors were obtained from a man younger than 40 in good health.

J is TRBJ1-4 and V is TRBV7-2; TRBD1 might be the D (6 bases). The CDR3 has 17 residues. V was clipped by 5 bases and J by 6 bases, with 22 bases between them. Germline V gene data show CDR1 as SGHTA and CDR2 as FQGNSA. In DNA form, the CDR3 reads TGTGCCAGCAGCCTCCAATACAAGGGGGGGGCGTATGAAAAACTGTTTTTT. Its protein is CASSLQYKGGAYEKLFF.

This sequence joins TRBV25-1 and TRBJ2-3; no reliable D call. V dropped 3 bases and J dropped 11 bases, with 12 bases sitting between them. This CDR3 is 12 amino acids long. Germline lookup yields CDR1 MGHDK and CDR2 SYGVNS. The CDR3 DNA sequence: TGTGCCAGCAGTGATCTAGTATTCCTGCAGTATTTT. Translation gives CASSDLVFLQYF. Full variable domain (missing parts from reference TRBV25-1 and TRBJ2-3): EADIYQTPRYLVIGTGKKITLECSQTMGHDKMYWYQQDPGMELHLIHYSYGVNSTEKGDLSSESTVSRIRTEHFPLTLESARPSHTSQYLCASSDLVFLQYFGPGTRLTVL.

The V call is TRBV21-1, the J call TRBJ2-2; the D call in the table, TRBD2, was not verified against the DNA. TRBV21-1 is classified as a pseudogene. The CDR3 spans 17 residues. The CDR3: CASSESLGGRYTGELFF. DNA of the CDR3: TGTGCCAGCTCCGAATCCCTCGGGGGGCGATACACCGGGGAGCTGTTTTTT.

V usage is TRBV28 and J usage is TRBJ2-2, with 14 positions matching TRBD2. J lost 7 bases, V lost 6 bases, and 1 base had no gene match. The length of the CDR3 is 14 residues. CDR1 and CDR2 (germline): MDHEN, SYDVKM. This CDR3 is CASRGLAGVGELFF. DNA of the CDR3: TGTGCCAGCAGGGGACTAGCGGGAGTCGGGGAGCTGTTTTTT.

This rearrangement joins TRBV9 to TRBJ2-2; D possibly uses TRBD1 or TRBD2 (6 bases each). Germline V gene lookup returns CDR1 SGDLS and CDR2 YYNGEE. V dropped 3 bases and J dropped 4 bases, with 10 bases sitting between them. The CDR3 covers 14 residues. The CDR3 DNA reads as TGTGCCAGCAGCGAAGGGGGGCCCACCGGGGAGCTGTTTTTT. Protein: CASSEGGPTGELFF.

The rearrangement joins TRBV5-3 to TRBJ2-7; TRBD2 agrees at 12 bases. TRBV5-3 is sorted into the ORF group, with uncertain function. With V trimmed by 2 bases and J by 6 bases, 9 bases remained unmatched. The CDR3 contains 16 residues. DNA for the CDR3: TGTGCCAGAAGCTTAAAGACTAGCGGGAGATCTGGCGAGCAGTACTTC. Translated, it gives CARSLKTSGRSGEQYF.

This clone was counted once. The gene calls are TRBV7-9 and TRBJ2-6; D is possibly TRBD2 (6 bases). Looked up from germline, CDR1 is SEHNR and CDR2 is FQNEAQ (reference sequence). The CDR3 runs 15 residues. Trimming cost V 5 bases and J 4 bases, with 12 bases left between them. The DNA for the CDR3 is TGTGCCAGCAGCCGCGGAGGGTCAGGGGCCAACGTCCTGACTTTC. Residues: CASSRGGSGANVLTF.

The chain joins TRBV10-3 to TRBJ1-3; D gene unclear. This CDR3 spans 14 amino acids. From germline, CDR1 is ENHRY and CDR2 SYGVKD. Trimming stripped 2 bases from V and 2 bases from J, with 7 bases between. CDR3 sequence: CAISEGEPGNTIYF. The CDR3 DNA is TGTGCCATCAGTGAGGGGGAACCTGGAAACACCATATATTTT.

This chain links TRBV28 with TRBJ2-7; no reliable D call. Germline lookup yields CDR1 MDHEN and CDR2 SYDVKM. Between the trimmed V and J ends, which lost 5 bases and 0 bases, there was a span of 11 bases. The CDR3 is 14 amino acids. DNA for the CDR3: TGTGCCAGCAGTGGCGCGCTAACCTCCTACGAGCAGTACTTC. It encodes CASSGALTSYEQYF.

The CDR3 DNA follows: TGTGCCAGCTCACCCGGGACAGGGGTCCCCAGGGCCCAGCATTTT. It translates to CASSPGTGVPRAQHF. V and J are TRBV18 and TRBJ1-5; 10 bases line up with TRBD1. V lost 3 bases and J lost 11; bases outside the gene matches: 10. CDR3 length: 15 residues. Looked up from germline, CDR1 is KGHSH and CDR2 is LQKENI.